The 31 T cell receptor beta chains below all came from one sample that was sequenced in a study of blood T cells in healthy people across ages. Using a J-beta primer mix together with a sample-barcoded 5' primer, a second PCR was run for roughly 6 to 12 cycles. TCRdb passed the 5' RACE reads through MiXCR, listing each CDR3 protein once. The sample holds 800,000 to 950,000 distinct CDR3 sequences, almost 30% seen once. These data were likewise used in another study, on T cells of mothers and their children.

The sample comprised blood. Source of these receptors: a middle-aged woman in good health.

Regarding this clonotype: An end of the junction differs from the germline gene, which may be a read error. The rearrangement joins TRBV28 to TRBJ2-7, with D perhaps matching TRBD1 or TRBD2 (6 bases each). The better agreement between TRBJ2-5 and the DNA end casts doubt on the J call. Per the germline V gene, CDR1 is MDHEN and CDR2 is SYDVKM. The CDR3 sequence is 19 residues long. The CDR3 spells CAGRPHGVEGGSVRETQYF. CDR3 nucleotide sequence: TGTGCCGGCAGACCCCACGGAGTTGAGGGGGGATCCGTGCGGGAGACCCAGTACTTC.

The table lists this clonotype with a few counts. V and J are TRBV7-2 and TRBJ2-4; no clear D gene. The J call may be mistaken, given a closer DNA end match to TRBJ2-5. The germline V gene has CDR1 SGHTA and CDR2 FQGNSA. The CDR3 consists of 14 residues. The CDR3 sequence is CASSQTYSQETQYF. Written as DNA, the CDR3 is TGTGCCAGCAGCCAAACATATTCCCAAGAGACCCAGTACTTC.

About this clonotype itself: It is likely a read error: a sequence one base away is far more abundant. The V gene is TRBV7-2, the J gene TRBJ2-1; D is uncertain. This CDR3 is built from 12 residues. Germline assignment: CDR1 SGHTA and CDR2 FQGNSA. CDR3 nucleotide sequence: TGTGCCAGCAGCTTAGTCTACATTGAGCAGTTCTTC. Translating gives CASSLVYIEQFF.

V is TRBV5-1 and J is TRBJ2-1, with a possible D match to TRBD2 (6 bases). Trimming left V 0 bases short and J 9 bases short, with 10 bases between. The CDR3 consists of 13 residues. Germline V CDR1 and CDR2: SGHRS, YFSETQ. CDR3 DNA sequence: TGCGCCAGCAGCTTGGGGGGGGATGGTGAGCAGTTCTTC. The encoded protein is CASSLGGDGEQFF.

Note on this clonotype: A clone one base away is much larger, so this may be a read error. This chain uses TRBV6-5 with TRBJ1-5; D remains unclear. This CDR3 has 13 amino acids. V was clipped by 0 bases and J by 4 bases, with 4 bases between them. Germline V gene lookup returns CDR1 MNHEY and CDR2 SVGAGI. As DNA, the CDR3 is TGTGCCAGCAGTTACTCCCCAAATCAGCCCCAGCATTTT. It is translated as CASSYSPNQPQHF.

V gene TRBV5-1 combines with J gene TRBJ1-1; a possible D gene is TRBD1 (6 bases). The CDR3 is 14 residues long. Germline V gene sequence: CDR1 SGHRS, CDR2 YFSETQ. V was clipped by 5 bases and J by 4 bases, with 15 bases between them. CDR3 protein: CASRRGVVGTEAFF. The CDR3, as DNA: TGCGCCAGCAGAAGGGGGGTCGTTGGCACTGAAGCTTTCTTT. The full variable domain, completed using reference TRBV5-1 and TRBJ1-1, is KAGVTQTPRYLIKTRGQQVTLSCSPISGHRSVSWYQQTPGQGLQFLFEYFSETQRNKGNFPGRFSGRQFSNSRSEMNVSTLELGDSALYLCASRRGVVGTEAFFGQGTRLTVV.

The chain employs TRBV12-3 or TRBV12-4 and TRBJ2-5; possible D gene TRBD1, 5 bases. CDR3 length: 14 residues. Deletions cut 4 bases from V and 1 base from J, with 10 bases between. The CDR3 sequence: CASSSHRPQETQYF. CDR3 sequence (DNA): TGTGCCAGCAGTTCGCACAGGCCCCAAGAGACCCAGTACTTC.

This clonotype was seen at least ten times. The rearrangement uses TRBV6-2 or TRBV6-3 and TRBJ1-1; D is unclear. The germline CDR1 and CDR2 sequences are MNHEY and SVGEGT. The germline V and J ends were trimmed by 1 base and 1 base, with 4 bases remaining between them. The CDR3 runs to 13 residues. The CDR3 sequence: CASSYWKNTEAFF. DNA for the CDR3: TGTGCCAGCAGTTACTGGAAGAACACTGAAGCTTTCTTT.

This clonotype was counted a few times. The V and J genes are TRBV9 and TRBJ2-1; 10 bases map to TRBD2. V lost 0 bases to trimming and J lost 10 bases; unmatched junction nucleotides: 4. This CDR3 region has 14 residues. Germline-derived CDR1 and CDR2 are SGDLS and YYNGEE. CDR3 residues: CASSVELAGAEQFF. Written as DNA, the CDR3 is TGTGCCAGCAGCGTAGAGCTAGCGGGGGCCGAGCAGTTCTTC.

The chain uses TRBV5-6 and TRBJ2-7; D ambiguous. There are 12 residues in the CDR3. From germline, CDR1 is SGHDT and CDR2 YYEEEE. V was pared by 5 bases and J by 4 bases, with 10 bases between. DNA for the CDR3: TGTGCCAGCAGTGACGAGAGGTACGAGCAGTACTTC. Translated, it gives CASSDERYEQYF.

A note on this clonotype: This may come from a read error, since a much larger clone is one base off. The V and J genes are TRBV3-1 and TRBJ1-5, with D hard to call. Trimming stripped 3 bases from V and 1 base from J, with 7 bases between. This CDR3 has 14 residues. In germline, CDR1 is LGHDT, CDR2 YNNKEL (reference sequence). CDR3 sequence (DNA): TGTGCCAGCAGCCAGTCCGGGAGCAATCAGCCCCAGCATTTT. This codes for CASSQSGSNQPQHF.

A note on this clonotype: A single base separates this from a much larger clone, so it may be a read error. The genes are TRBV18 and TRBJ2-5; no firm D call. Germline loops: CDR1 KGHSH, CDR2 LQKENI. The CDR3 contains 13 residues. Here the CDR3 reads CASPPAFVETQYF. The CDR3 region has the DNA TGTGCCAGCCCACCAGCGTTTGTGGAGACCCAGTACTTC.

The V and J genes are TRBV4-1 and TRBJ1-6; D gene unclear. The CDR3 consists of 18 residues. With 0 bases removed from V and 2 bases from J, the gap between germline ends came to 14 bases. The germline V gene encodes CDR1 MGHRA and CDR2 YSYEKL. The CDR3 bases are TGCGCCAGCAGCCAAGATACGGCCCCTGGGGCCTATAATTCACCCCTCCACTTT. Translated, it gives CASSQDTAPGAYNSPLHF.

This clonotype was seen repeatedly, ten times or more. The J gene is TRBJ1-5, the V gene TRBV20-1; TRBD1 might be the D (6 bases). Trimming stripped 5 bases from V and 3 bases from J, with 11 bases between. Looked up from germline, CDR1 is DFQATT and CDR2 is SNEGSKA (reference sequence). The CDR3 loop spans 13 amino acids. CDR3 amino acids: CSALGQLNQPQHF. For the CDR3, the DNA is TGCAGTGCTCTCGGACAGCTCAATCAGCCCCAGCATTTT.

The chain has TRBV20-1 and TRBJ2-3; D possibly corresponds to TRBD1 (5 bases). The CDR3 extends over 13 amino acids. CDR1 is DFQATT, CDR2 SNEGSKA, per germline (reference sequence). V lost 3 bases and J lost 5, with 12 bases in between. The CDR3 DNA reads as TGCAGTGCTAGGAGCGTGGGGCAAGATACGCAGTATTTT. This gives the protein CSARSVGQDTQYF.

For this clonotype: It may be a read error: a sequence one base away is much more abundant. The rearrangement uses TRBV20-1 and TRBJ2-7; TRBD1 matches at 10 bases. The V gene end was trimmed by 3 bases and the J gene end by 7 bases; junction bases not matched to a gene: 12. CDR1 is DFQATT and CDR2 is SNEGSKA in the germline V gene (reference sequence). The CDR3 totals 15 residues. The CDR3 region is CSASKQGQGRSEQYF. As DNA, the CDR3 is TGCAGTGCTAGCAAGCAGGGACAGGGGAGGAGTGAGCAGTACTTC.

V usage is TRBV5-1 and J usage is TRBJ1-1, with TRBD1 matching over 7 bases. CDR1 SGHRS and CDR2 YFSETQ come from the germline V gene. The CDR3 contains 13 residues. J was trimmed by 7 bases and V by 3 bases; bases with no gene match: 6. The CDR3 spells CASSSGGRGEAFF. CDR3 nucleotide sequence: TGCGCCAGCAGCTCAGGGGGAAGGGGTGAAGCTTTCTTT.

The V gene is TRBV2, the J gene TRBJ2-1; TRBD1 might be the D (6 bases). CDR1 is SNHLY and CDR2 is FYNNEI in the germline V gene. CDR3 length: 10 amino acids. Trimming shortened V by 8 bases and J by 11 bases, and 10 bases separated the two germline ends. The CDR3 DNA follows: TGTGCCAGCCAGGACAGACAGCAGTTCTTC. Residues: CASQDRQQFF.

This chain uses TRBV11-2 with TRBJ2-1; D not resolved. Germline V gene data show CDR1 as SGHAT and CDR2 as FQNNGV. The CDR3 is 13 amino acids. V lost 7 bases and J 7 bases, leaving 14 bases between the germline ends. The CDR3 bases are TGTGCCAGCACCCTCGCTCCCGGGAATGAGCAGTTCTTC. As protein: CASTLAPGNEQFF.

This clonotype showed up just once. A much larger clone lies one base from this, so it may be a read error. The chain recombines TRBV9 with TRBJ2-1; TRBD2 aligns across 10 bases. The CDR3 has 16 residues. Germline V gene lookup returns CDR1 SGDLS and CDR2 YYNGEE. The DNA for the CDR3 is TGTGCCAGCAGCCCGAGATGGAGCGGGGGGGCAGCTGAGCAGTGCTTC. Protein: CASSPRWSGGAAEQCF.

The DNA of the CDR3 is TGTGCCAGCAAGGAGACAGTGCAAGAGACCCAGTACTTC. The encoded protein is CASKETVQETQYF. V usage is TRBV6-1 and J usage is TRBJ2-5, with TRBD1 as a possible D gene (5 bases). Trimming shortened V by 7 bases and J by 2 bases, and 11 bases separated the two germline ends. CDR3 length equals 13 residues. The germline V gene has CDR1 MNHNS and CDR2 SASEGT.

This clonotype was observed a handful of times. The chain combines TRBV5-1 with TRBJ2-7, with TRBD1 matching 10 bases. Germline V gene sequence: CDR1 SGHRS, CDR2 YFSETQ. Trimming removed 5 bases from V and 5 bases from J; junction bases left unmatched: 4. This CDR3 is 13 amino acids long. The CDR3 loop is CASRRGTGDEQYF. As DNA, the CDR3 is TGCGCCAGCAGACGGGGGACAGGGGACGAGCAGTACTTC.

This sequence joins TRBV9 and TRBJ1-3; D is undetermined. Germline values: CDR1 SGDLS, CDR2 YYNGEE. The CDR3 runs 16 residues. Trimming removed 3 bases from V and 0 bases from J, with 13 bases in between. CDR3 nucleotide sequence: TGTGCCAGCAGCGGATCTGAGTTTCGCTCTGGAAACACCATATATTTT. Its protein product is CASSGSEFRSGNTIYF.

This clonotype has just a few counts. This sequence joins TRBV7-2 and TRBJ2-3; D might be TRBD2 (7 bases). Trimming pared 3 bases from V and 5 bases from J, leaving 12 bases between. Germline-derived CDR1 and CDR2 are SGHTA and FQGNSA. This CDR3 has 14 residues. The CDR3, as DNA: TGTGCCAGCAGCTTCGCGGGGGCAGGAGATACGCAGTATTTT. It translates to CASSFAGAGDTQYF. The full variable domain, with the rest looked up from reference TRBV7-2 and TRBJ2-3, is GAGVSQSPSNKVTEKGKDVELRCDPISGHTALYWYRQSLGQGLEFLIYFQGNSAPDKSGLPSDRFSAERTGGSVSTLTIQRTQQEDSAVYLCASSFAGAGDTQYFGPGTRLTVL.

The rearrangement joins TRBV6-5 to TRBJ1-2; no clear D. From germline, CDR1 is MNHEY and CDR2 SVGAGI. Deletions cut 5 bases from V and 4 bases from J, with 11 bases between. The CDR3 extends over 13 amino acids. As DNA, the CDR3 is TGTGCCAGCAGTCAAGCACGGTTCTATGGCTACACCTTC. Residues: CASSQARFYGYTF.

This clonotype was seen a handful of times. The rearrangement joins TRBV7-2 to TRBJ2-5; weak D call: TRBD1 (5 bases). With 2 bases removed from V and 4 bases from J, the gap between germline ends came to 17 bases. The CDR3 totals 16 residues. Germline lookup yields CDR1 SGHTA and CDR2 FQGNSA. The DNA of the CDR3 is TGTGCCAGCAGCTTAACAGGATCCACCAAGCGAGAGACCCAGTACTTC. It yields the protein CASSLTGSTKRETQYF.

There are a few counts of this clonotype. J is TRBJ2-3 and V is TRBV2, with 9 bases lining up with TRBD2. Looked up from germline, CDR1 is SNHLY and CDR2 is FYNNEI. CDR3 length equals 15 residues. V was clipped by 6 bases and J by 2 bases; unmatched bases: 6. CDR3 coding DNA: TGTGCCAGCAGATCGACTAGCGGAAACACAGATACGCAGTATTTT. Protein product: CASRSTSGNTDTQYF. The full variable domain, in which reference TRBV2 and TRBJ2-3 provide the parts outside the CDR3, is EPEVTQTPSHQVTQMGQEVILRCVPISNHLYFYWYRQILGQKVEFLVSFYNNEISEKSEIFDDQFSVERPDGSNFTLKIRSTKLEDSAMYFCASRSTSGNTDTQYFGPGTRLTVL.

This clonotype was observed once. The rearrangement uses TRBV29-1 and TRBJ1-2; D is undetermined. Looked up from germline, CDR1 is SQVTM and CDR2 is ANQGSEA. V was pared by 3 bases and J by 1 base, with 6 bases between. This CDR3 has 12 amino acids. The CDR3 protein is CSVDRVNYGYTF. In DNA, the CDR3 is TGCAGCGTTGACCGAGTTAACTATGGCTACACCTTC.

The V call is TRBV20-1, the J call TRBJ2-1; D gene ambiguous. CDR1 and CDR2 from the germline V gene are DFQATT and SNEGSKA (reference sequence). CDR3 length equals 17 residues. Trimming took off 6 bases at V and 0 bases at J, with 21 bases between the two ends. The CDR3 reads CSAEYRGQTSSYNEQFF. CDR3 coding DNA: TGCAGTGCCGAATACCGTGGGCAGACGAGCTCCTACAATGAGCAGTTCTTC.

This sequence joins TRBV29-1 and TRBJ2-3; D is unclear. Germline V gene sequence: CDR1 SQVTM, CDR2 ANQGSEA. CDR3 length: 12 amino acids. The ends were cut back, 0 bases at V and 6 bases at J, with 7 bases in the middle. The CDR3 sequence: CSVEESGDTQYF. Written as DNA, the CDR3 is TGCAGCGTTGAAGAAAGTGGGGATACGCAGTATTTT.

In the case of this clonotype: This may stem from a read error, because a much larger clone lies one nucleotide away. The chain is built from TRBV11-2 and TRBJ2-4, with 7 bases identical to TRBD1. Near its end, the DNA agrees better with TRBJ2-7, so the J call may be wrong. Germline V lookup: CDR1 SGHAT, CDR2 FQNNGV. The CDR3 loop spans 15 amino acids. CDR3 loop: CASSCWTGNFNEQYF. In DNA form, the CDR3 reads TGTGCCAGCAGCTGCTGGACAGGCAATTTTAACGAGCAGTACTTC.